This is a list of T cell receptor beta chains from one sample in a study of OX40 agonist ivuxolimab in advanced cancers. Here immunoSEQ multiplex PCR was the method, and the copy in TCRdb shows in-frame clones only, minus some. The top ten hold roughly 40% of the sample, which has under 45,000 clones, just under 85% seen once. The sample was CD4+ or CD8+ T cells sorted from blood, taken in a trial of the OX40 agonist ivuxolimab. The receptors shown here come from an adult with an advanced solid tumor such as melanoma, head and neck, liver or kidney cancer. The CDR3 runs from the conserved cysteine through the conserved F or W. A D gene is named only where the DNA matches it firmly. The size entry is marked missing in some rows and otherwise reads once, few, many or a size class.

v_gene	abundance	j_gene	d_gene	CDR3aa	CDR3nt
TRBV11-2	.	TRBJ2-7	.	CASSLRRALYEQYF	TGTGCCAGCAGCTTAAGAAGGGCTTTATACGAGCAGTACTTC
TRBV5-1	.	TRBJ2-1	.	CASSLFGTSGNEQFF	TGCGCCAGCAGCTTATTCGGGACATCGGGTAATGAGCAGTTCTTC
TRBV11-2	.	TRBJ2-5	TRBD2	CASSLGTSGGAADQETQYF	TGTGCCAGCAGCTTAGGGACTAGCGGGGGGGCCGCGGACCAAGAGACCCAGTACTTC
TRBV6-4	.	TRBJ2-3	.	CASSCPVGSTDTQYF	TGTGCCAGCAGCTGCCCGGTGGGGAGCACAGATACGCAGTATTTT
TRBV2	.	TRBJ2-3	.	CASNPGQSTDTQYF	TGTGCCAGCAACCCGGGCCAAAGCACAGATACGCAGTATTTT
TRBV7-9	once	TRBJ1-1	.	CASTRGGQNTEAFF	TGTGCCAGCACCCGCGGCGGGCAAAACACTGAAGCTTTCTTT
TRBV5-4	.	TRBJ2-5	.	CASSPIREETQYF	TGTGCCAGCAGCCCGATACGCGAAGAGACCCAGTACTTC
TRBV5-1	.	TRBJ2-5	.	CASSLSGTRETQYF	TGCGCCAGCAGCTTGTCCGGGACGCGGGAGACCCAGTACTTC
TRBV6-1	.	TRBJ2-3	TRBD1	CASRLTGRTDTQYF	TGTGCCAGCAGACTGACAGGGAGAACAGATACGCAGTATTTT
TRBV6-1	.	TRBJ1-2	.	CASRIGGGYGYTF	TGTGCCAGCAGGATAGGGGGGGGCTATGGCTACACCTTC
TRBV5-6	.	TRBJ2-7	.	CASSLEGRLSYEQYF	TGTGCCAGCAGCTTGGAAGGGCGGCTCTCCTACGAGCAGTACTTC
TRBV6-5	.	TRBJ1-3	TRBD1	CASSYTGQGQRTIYF	TGTGCCAGCAGTTACACCGGACAGGGACAAAGGACCATATATTTT
TRBV5-6	.	TRBJ2-1	.	CASSRFRDNYNEQFF	TGTGCCAGCAGCCGATTCCGGGACAACTACAATGAGCAGTTCTTC
TRBV7-2	.	TRBJ2-3	.	CASSKGFRRDTQYF	TGTGCCAGCAGCAAAGGCTTCCGGCGGGATACGCAGTATTTT
TRBV5-1	.	TRBJ2-1	.	CASSLRVPGEQFF	TGCGCCAGCAGCTTGAGAGTGCCCGGCGAGCAGTTCTTC
TRBV11-2	few	TRBJ2-4	.	CASSPPRRGALAKNIQYF	TGTGCCAGCAGCCCCCCACGGAGGGGGGCTCTGGCCAAAAACATTCAGTACTTC